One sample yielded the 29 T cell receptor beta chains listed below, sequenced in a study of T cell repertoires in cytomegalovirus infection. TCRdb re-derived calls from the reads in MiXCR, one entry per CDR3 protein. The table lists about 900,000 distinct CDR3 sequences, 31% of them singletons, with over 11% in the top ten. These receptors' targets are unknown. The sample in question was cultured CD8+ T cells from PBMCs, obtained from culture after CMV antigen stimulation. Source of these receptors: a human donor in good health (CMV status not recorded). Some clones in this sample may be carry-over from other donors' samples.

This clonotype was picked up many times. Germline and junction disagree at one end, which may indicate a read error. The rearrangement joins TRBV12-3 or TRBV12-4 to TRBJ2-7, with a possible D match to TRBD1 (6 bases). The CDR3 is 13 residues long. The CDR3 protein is CASSLGGPYEQYF. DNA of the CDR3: TGTGCCAGCAGCTTAGGGGGACCCTACGAGCAGTACTTC.

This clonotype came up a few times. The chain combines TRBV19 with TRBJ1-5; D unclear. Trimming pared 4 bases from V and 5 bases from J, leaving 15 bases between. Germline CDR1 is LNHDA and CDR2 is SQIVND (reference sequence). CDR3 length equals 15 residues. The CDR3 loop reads CASSTHRDVYQPQHF. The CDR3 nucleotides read TGTGCCAGTAGTACCCACCGGGATGTTTATCAGCCCCAGCATTTT. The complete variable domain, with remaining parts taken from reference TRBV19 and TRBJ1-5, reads DGGITQSPKYLFRKEGQNVTLSCEQNLNHDAMYWYRQDPGQGLRLIYYSQIVNDFQKGDIAEGYSVSREKKESFPLTVTSAQKNPTAFYLCASSTHRDVYQPQHFGDGTRLSIL.

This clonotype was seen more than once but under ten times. The CDR3 loop reads CSARGTSGSNEQFF. CDR3 bases: TGCAGCGCCCGAGGGACTAGCGGAAGCAATGAGCAGTTCTTC. V is TRBV29-1 and J is TRBJ2-1, with 11 bases matching TRBD2. The J segment lost 6 bases and the V segment lost 7 bases, leaving 8 bases of the junction unmatched. The CDR3 is made up of 14 amino acids. Germline V CDR1 and CDR2: SQVTM, ANQGSEA.

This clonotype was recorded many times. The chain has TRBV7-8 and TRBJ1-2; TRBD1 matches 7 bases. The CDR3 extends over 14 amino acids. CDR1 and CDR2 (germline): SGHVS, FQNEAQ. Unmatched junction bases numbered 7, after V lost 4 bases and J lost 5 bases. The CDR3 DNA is TGTGCCAGCAGCTCCGGGGACAGACCTTATGGCTACACCTTC. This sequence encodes CASSSGDRPYGYTF.

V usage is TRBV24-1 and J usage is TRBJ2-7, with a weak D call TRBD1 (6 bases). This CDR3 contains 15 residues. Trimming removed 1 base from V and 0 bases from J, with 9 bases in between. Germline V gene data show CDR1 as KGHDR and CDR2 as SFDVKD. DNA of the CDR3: TGTGCCACCAGTGATTTAAGGGGGAGCTCCTACGAGCAGTACTTC. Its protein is CATSDLRGSSYEQYF.

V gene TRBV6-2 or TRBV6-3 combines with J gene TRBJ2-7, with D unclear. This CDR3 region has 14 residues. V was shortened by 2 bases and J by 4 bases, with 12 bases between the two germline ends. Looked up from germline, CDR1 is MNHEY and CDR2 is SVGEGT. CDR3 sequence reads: CASSYGPLEYEQYV. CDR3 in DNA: TGTGCCAGCAGTTACGGGCCGCTAGAATACGAGCAGTACGTC.

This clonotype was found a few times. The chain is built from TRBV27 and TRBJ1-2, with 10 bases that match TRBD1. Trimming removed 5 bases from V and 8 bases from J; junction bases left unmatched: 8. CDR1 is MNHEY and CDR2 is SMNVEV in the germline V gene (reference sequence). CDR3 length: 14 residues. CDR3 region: CASSGRGTGEGYTF. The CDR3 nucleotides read TGTGCCAGCAGTGGAAGAGGGACAGGGGAAGGCTACACCTTC.

The CDR3 loop reads CASRDRVKGYTF. The CDR3 DNA reads TGTGCCAGCCGGGACAGGGTGAAGGGCTACACCTTC. The V and J genes are TRBV9 and TRBJ1-2; TRBD1 matches at 9 bases. The CDR3 is made up of 12 amino acids. Germline lookup yields CDR1 SGDLS and CDR2 YYNGEE. Trimming removed 7 bases from V and 8 bases from J; junction bases left unmatched: 6.

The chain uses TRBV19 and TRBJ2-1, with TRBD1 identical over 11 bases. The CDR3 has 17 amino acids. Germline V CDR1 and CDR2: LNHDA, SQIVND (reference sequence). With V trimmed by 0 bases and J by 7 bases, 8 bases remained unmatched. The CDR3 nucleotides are TGTGCCAGTAGTATAGACACCGGGACAGGGGGTTGGAATGAGCAGTTCTTC. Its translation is CASSIDTGTGGWNEQFF.

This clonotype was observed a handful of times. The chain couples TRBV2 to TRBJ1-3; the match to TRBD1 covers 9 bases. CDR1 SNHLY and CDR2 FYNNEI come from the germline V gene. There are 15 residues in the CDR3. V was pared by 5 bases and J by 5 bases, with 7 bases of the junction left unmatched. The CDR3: CASSPTGTGRNTIYF. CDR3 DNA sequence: TGTGCCAGCAGTCCCACCGGGACAGGGAGAAACACCATATATTTT.

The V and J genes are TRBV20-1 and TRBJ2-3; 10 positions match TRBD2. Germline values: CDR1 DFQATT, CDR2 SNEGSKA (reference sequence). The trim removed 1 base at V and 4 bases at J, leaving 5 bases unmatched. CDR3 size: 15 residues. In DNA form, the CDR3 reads TGCAGTGCTAGAGCGCCTAGCGGGGGATCAGATACGCAGTATTTT. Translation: CSARAPSGGSDTQYF.

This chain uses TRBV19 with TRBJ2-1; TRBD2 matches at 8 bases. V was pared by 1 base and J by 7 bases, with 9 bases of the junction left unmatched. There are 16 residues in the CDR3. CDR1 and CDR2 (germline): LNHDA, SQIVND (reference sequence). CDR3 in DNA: TGTGCCAGTAGTATAGCCGGGGGGGCGCGGATTAATGAGCAGTTCTTC. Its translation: CASSIAGGARINEQFF.

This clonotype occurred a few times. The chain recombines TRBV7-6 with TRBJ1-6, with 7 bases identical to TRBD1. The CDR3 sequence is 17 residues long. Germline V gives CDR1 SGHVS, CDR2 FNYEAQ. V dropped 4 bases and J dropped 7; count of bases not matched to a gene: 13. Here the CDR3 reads CASSSPRGVLRNSPLHF. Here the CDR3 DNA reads TGTGCCAGCAGCTCCCCCAGGGGGGTCTTGAGAAATTCACCCCTCCACTTT.

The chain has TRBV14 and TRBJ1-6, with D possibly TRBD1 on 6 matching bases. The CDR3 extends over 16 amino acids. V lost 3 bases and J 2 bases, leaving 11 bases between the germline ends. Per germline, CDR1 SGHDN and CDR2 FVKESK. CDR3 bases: TGTGCCAGCAGCCACAGGGGCGGCCCCTATAATTCACCCCTCCACTTT. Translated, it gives CASSHRGGPYNSPLHF.

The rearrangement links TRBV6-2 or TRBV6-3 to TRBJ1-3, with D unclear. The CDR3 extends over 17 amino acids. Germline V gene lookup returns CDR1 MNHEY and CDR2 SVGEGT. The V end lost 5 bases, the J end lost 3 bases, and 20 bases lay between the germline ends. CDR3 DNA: TGTGCCAGCAGTCCACAATCACGACAACTGGATGGAAACACCATATATTTT. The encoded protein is CASSPQSRQLDGNTIYF.

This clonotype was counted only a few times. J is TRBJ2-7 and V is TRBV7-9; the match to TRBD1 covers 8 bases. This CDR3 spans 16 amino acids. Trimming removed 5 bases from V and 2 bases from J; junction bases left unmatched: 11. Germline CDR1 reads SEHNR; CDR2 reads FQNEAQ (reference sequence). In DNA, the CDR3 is TGTGCCAGCAGCCTGACCGGACAGGGACGGACCTACGAGCAGTACTTC. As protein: CASSLTGQGRTYEQYF.

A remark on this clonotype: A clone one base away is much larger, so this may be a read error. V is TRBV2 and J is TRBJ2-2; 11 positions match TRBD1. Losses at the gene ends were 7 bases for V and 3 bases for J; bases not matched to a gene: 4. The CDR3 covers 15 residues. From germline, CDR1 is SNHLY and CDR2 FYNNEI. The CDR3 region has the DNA TGTGCCAGCAAGGACAGGGGGCGCGACACCGGGGAGCTGTTTTTT. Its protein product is CASKDRGRDTGELFF.

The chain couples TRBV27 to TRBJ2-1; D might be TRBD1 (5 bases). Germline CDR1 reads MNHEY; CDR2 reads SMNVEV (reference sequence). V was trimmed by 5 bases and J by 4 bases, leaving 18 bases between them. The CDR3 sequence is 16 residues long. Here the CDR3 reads CASSPLLDITYNEQFF. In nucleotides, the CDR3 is TGTGCCAGCAGTCCCCTTTTGGACATTACTTACAATGAGCAGTTCTTC.

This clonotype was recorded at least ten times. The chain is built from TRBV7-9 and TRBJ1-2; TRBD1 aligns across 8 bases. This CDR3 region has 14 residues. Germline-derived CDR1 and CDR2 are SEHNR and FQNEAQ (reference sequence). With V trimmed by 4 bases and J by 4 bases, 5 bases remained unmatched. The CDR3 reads CASSSGQGSYGYTF. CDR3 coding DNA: TGTGCCAGCAGCTCCGGACAGGGAAGCTATGGCTACACCTTC.

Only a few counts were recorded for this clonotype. This CDR3 is CASATDSYGYTF. The CDR3 DNA reads as TGTGCCAGCGCGACAGACTCCTATGGCTACACCTTC. V gene TRBV6-6 combines with J gene TRBJ1-2; the D gene is possibly TRBD1 (5 bases). Germline CDR1 MNHNY, CDR2 SVGAGI (reference sequence). Trimming left V 8 bases short and J 4 bases short, with 11 bases between. CDR3 size: 12 residues.

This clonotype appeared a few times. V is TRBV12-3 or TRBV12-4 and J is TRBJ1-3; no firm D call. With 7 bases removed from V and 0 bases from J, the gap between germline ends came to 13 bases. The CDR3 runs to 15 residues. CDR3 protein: CASTLADFSGNTIYF. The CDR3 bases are TGTGCCAGCACGCTGGCGGATTTCTCTGGAAACACCATATATTTT.

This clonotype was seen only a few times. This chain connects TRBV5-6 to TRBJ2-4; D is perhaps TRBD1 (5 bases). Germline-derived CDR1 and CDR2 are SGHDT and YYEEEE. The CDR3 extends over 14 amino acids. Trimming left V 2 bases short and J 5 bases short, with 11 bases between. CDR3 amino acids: CASSFEQGENIQYF. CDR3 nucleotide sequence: TGTGCCAGCAGCTTTGAGCAGGGTGAAAACATTCAGTACTTC.

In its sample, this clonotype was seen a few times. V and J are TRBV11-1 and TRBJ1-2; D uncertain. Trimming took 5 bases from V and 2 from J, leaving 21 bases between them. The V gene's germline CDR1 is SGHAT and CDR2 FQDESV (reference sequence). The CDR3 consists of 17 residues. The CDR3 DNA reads TGTGCCAGCAGCCCGCCGTTTGGTCTGTCGGGGAACTATGGCTACACCTTC. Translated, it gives CASSPPFGLSGNYGYTF. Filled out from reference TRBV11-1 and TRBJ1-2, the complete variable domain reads EAEVAQSPRYKITEKSQAVAFWCDPISGHATLYWYRQILGQGPELLVQFQDESVVDDSQLPKDRFSAERLKGVDSTLKIQPAELGDSAMYLCASSPPFGLSGNYGYTFGSGTRLTVV.

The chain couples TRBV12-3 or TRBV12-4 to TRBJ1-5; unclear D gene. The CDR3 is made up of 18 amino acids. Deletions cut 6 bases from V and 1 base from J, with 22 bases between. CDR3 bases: TGTGCCAGCAGCTCGTCCCGTGCGGGTTTGGGGAGCAATCAGCCCCAGCATTTT. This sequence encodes CASSSSRAGLGSNQPQHF.

The CDR3 is CASRPGLANEQFF. The CDR3 DNA follows: TGTGCCAGCAGGCCCGGACTAGCCAATGAGCAGTTCTTC. The chain recombines TRBV27 with TRBJ2-1, with 8 positions matching TRBD2. V lost 6 bases, J lost 6 bases, and 4 bases stayed unmatched. This CDR3 is built from 13 residues. Germline V CDR1 and CDR2: MNHEY, SMNVEV (reference sequence).

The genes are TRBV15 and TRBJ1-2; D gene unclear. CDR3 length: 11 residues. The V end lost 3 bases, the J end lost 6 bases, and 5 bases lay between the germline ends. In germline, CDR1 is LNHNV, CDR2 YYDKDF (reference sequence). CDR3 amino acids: CATSSWDGYTF. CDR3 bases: TGTGCCACCAGCAGTTGGGATGGCTACACCTTC.

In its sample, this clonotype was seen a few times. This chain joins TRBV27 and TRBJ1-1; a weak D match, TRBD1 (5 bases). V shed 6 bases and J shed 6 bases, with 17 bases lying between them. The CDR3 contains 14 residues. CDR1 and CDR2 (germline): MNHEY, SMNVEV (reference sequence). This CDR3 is CASRVGSWGAEAFF. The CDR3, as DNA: TGTGCCAGCAGGGTGGGAAGCTGGGGCGCTGAAGCTTTCTTT.

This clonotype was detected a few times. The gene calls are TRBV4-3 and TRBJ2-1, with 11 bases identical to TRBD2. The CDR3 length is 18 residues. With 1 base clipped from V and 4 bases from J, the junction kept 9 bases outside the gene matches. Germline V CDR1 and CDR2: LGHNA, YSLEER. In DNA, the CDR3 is TGCGCCAGCAGCCAAGGTAGCGGGGGGGCTTTCGCGTACAATGAGCAGTTCTTC. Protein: CASSQGSGGAFAYNEQFF.

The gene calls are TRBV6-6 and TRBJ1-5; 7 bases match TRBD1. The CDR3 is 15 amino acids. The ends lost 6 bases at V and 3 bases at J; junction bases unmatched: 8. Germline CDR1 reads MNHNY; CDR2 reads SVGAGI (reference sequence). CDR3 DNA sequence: TGTGCCAGCAGCACAGGGGTTTACTACAATCAGCCCCAGCATTTT. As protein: CASSTGVYYNQPQHF.